Listed here are 19 T cell receptor beta chains from one sample, sequenced in a study of Tregs in tolerant kidney transplant recipients. TCRdb keeps only in-frame clones here, not all; method: immunoSEQ multiplex PCR. The table shows about 83,000 clones, with 98% occurring only once. The sample consisted of CD4+ T cells from blood, taken before the transplant. These receptors were collected from a human donor who received a combined kidney and bone marrow transplant.

V and J are TRBV7-2 and TRBJ1-3; 8 bases agree with TRBD1. The CDR3 contains 14 residues. V trimming: 4 bases; J trimming: 5 bases; junction bases outside the gene matches: 4. The germline gives CDR1 SGHTA, CDR2 FQGNSA. The CDR3: CASSSQGARNTIYF. In DNA form, the CDR3 reads TGTGCCAGCAGCTCGCAGGGGGCGAGAAACACCATATATTTT.

The chain employs TRBV7-3 and TRBJ1-6; D perhaps matches TRBD1 (5 bases). The CDR3 length is 14 residues. Germline CDR1 SGHTA, CDR2 FQGTGA. Between the trimmed V and J ends, which lost 4 bases and 8 bases, there was a span of 12 bases. DNA for the CDR3: TGTGCCAGCAGCTCAGACAGCCAATATTCACCCCTCCACTTT. Its protein is CASSSDSQYSPLHF. Variable domain in full (rest from reference TRBV7-3 and TRBJ1-6): GAGVSQTPSNKVTEKGKYVELRCDPISGHTALYWYRQSLGQGPEFLIYFQGTGAADDSGLPNDRFFAVRPEGSVSTLKIQRTERGDSAVYLCASSSDSQYSPLHFGNGTRLTVT.

This chain joins TRBV10-1 and TRBJ2-1; the D is unclear. This CDR3 is 14 amino acids long. CDR1 is WNHNN and CDR2 is SYGVQD in the germline V gene (reference sequence). V was clipped by 4 bases and J by 2 bases, with 9 bases between them. CDR3 protein: CASSGRITYNEQFF. The CDR3 region has the DNA TGCGCCAGCAGTGGGCGGATTACCTACAATGAGCAGTTCTTC.

The chain combines TRBV10-3 with TRBJ2-1; TRBD1 might be the D (5 bases). V was shortened by 0 bases and J by 8 bases, with 14 bases between the two germline ends. The CDR3 extends over 15 amino acids. Germline V gene lookup returns CDR1 ENHRY and CDR2 SYGVKD. This CDR3 is CAISESRGALYEQFF. The CDR3 DNA reads as TGTGCCATCAGTGAGTCAAGGGGCGCTCTCTATGAGCAGTTCTTC.

This rearrangement joins TRBV27 to TRBJ2-1, with 14 bases fitting TRBD2. With V trimmed by 4 bases and J by 6 bases, 2 bases remained unmatched. CDR1 and CDR2 (germline): MNHEY, SMNVEV (reference sequence). This CDR3 has 15 amino acids. CDR3 sequence: CASSWGTSGGNEQFF. The CDR3, as DNA: TGTGCCAGCAGTTGGGGGACTAGCGGGGGCAATGAGCAGTTCTTC.

In nucleotides, the CDR3 is TGTGCCAGCAGCTTAGCAGGGTCGGCAGGGGAAAAACTGTTTTTT. Its protein product is CASSLAGSAGEKLFF. The genes are TRBV7-2 and TRBJ1-4, with a possible D match to TRBD1 (5 bases). Trimming shortened V by 0 bases and J by 8 bases, and 13 bases separated the two germline ends. CDR1 is SGHTA and CDR2 is FQGNSA in the germline V gene. The CDR3 has 15 amino acids.

The V and J genes are TRBV27 and TRBJ1-6, with 10 positions matching TRBD1. In germline, CDR1 is MNHEY, CDR2 SMNVEV (reference sequence). V gave up 5 bases and J gave up 9 bases; unmatched junction bases: 10. The CDR3 is made up of 16 amino acids. CDR3 loop: CASSVIPRDRGSPLHF. The CDR3 DNA follows: TGTGCCAGCAGTGTAATTCCGCGGGACAGGGGTTCACCCCTCCACTTT.

This clone was counted a single time. The J gene is TRBJ2-7, the V gene TRBV6-6, with 9 bases matching TRBD1. Germline V gives CDR1 MNHNY, CDR2 SVGAGI (reference sequence). This CDR3 has 15 residues. The trim removed 4 bases at V and 5 bases at J, leaving 9 bases unmatched. CDR3 sequence reads: CASSSTRDRVNEQYF. CDR3 sequence (DNA): TGTGCCAGCAGTTCAACCCGGGACAGGGTCAACGAGCAGTACTTC.

The rearrangement uses TRBV7-6 and TRBJ2-7; 7 bases line up with TRBD1. Looked up from germline, CDR1 is SGHVS and CDR2 is FNYEAQ. The CDR3 runs 17 residues. J was trimmed by 2 bases and V by 5 bases; bases with no gene match: 15. For the CDR3, the DNA is TGTGCCAGCAGCCGAGAGGGGGCCTATCTGACGACCTACGAGCAGTACTTC. It encodes CASSREGAYLTTYEQYF.

The chain recombines TRBV27 with TRBJ2-3; perhaps TRBD1 as D (5 bases). V was trimmed by 2 bases and J by 0 bases, leaving 9 bases between them. The V gene's germline CDR1 is MNHEY and CDR2 SMNVEV (reference sequence). CDR3 size: 15 residues. Here the CDR3 reads CASSLVRTSTDTQYF. CDR3 DNA sequence: TGTGCCAGCAGTTTAGTCCGGACAAGCACAGATACGCAGTATTTT.

J is TRBJ1-1 and V is TRBV11-3; 7 positions match TRBD1. Germline CDR1 SGHNT, CDR2 YENEEA. This CDR3 spans 16 amino acids. The J segment lost 2 bases and the V segment lost 6 bases, leaving 12 bases of the junction unmatched. In DNA form, the CDR3 reads TGTGCCAGCAGGTCCCCTCACACAGGGGAAAACACTGAAGCTTTCTTT. Residues: CASRSPHTGENTEAFF. The full variable domain, rest sourced from reference TRBV11-3 and TRBJ1-1, is EAGVVQSPRYKIIEKKQPVAFWCNPISGHNTLYWYLQNLGQGPELLIRYENEEAVDDSQLPKDRFSAERLKGVDSTLKIQPAELGDSAVYLCASRSPHTGENTEAFFGQGTRLTVV.

This chain joins TRBV18 and TRBJ1-2, with TRBD1 matching 7 bases. The junction had 15 bases not matched to a gene; V was cut back by 3 bases and J by 8 bases. Germline V lookup: CDR1 KGHSH, CDR2 LQKENI. The CDR3 has 16 residues. In DNA form, the CDR3 reads TGTGCCAGCTCACCCCAAAGAACTGACAGGGCTTGGGGCTACACCTTC. It encodes CASSPQRTDRAWGYTF.

The V and J genes are TRBV27 and TRBJ2-7; tentative D call: TRBD2 (5 bases). The CDR3 length is 15 residues. The germline V and J ends were trimmed by 6 bases and 3 bases, with 18 bases remaining between them. Germline CDR1 reads MNHEY; CDR2 reads SMNVEV (reference sequence). The CDR3 spells CASRQRANRGYEQYF. The CDR3 DNA follows: TGTGCCAGCAGGCAAAGGGCCAATCGGGGCTACGAGCAGTACTTC.

The chain recombines TRBV4-3 with TRBJ1-5; no reliable D call. Germline V gene lookup returns CDR1 LGHNA and CDR2 YSLEER. The CDR3 consists of 13 residues. Trimming pared 0 bases from V and 6 bases from J, leaving 6 bases between. The chain's CDR3 is CASSQDSAQPQHF. CDR3 DNA sequence: TGCGCCAGCAGCCAAGACAGTGCTCAGCCCCAGCATTTT.

This clone was observed a single time. The rearrangement joins TRBV19 to TRBJ2-1, with TRBD1 matching 11 bases. The CDR3 contains 13 residues. Germline CDR1 is LNHDA and CDR2 is SQIVND (reference sequence). V shed 11 bases, J shed 5 bases, and the junction held 5 bases outside the gene matches. CDR3 residues: CALRDRGNNEQFF. In DNA form, the CDR3 reads TGTGCCCTTCGGGACAGGGGGAACAATGAGCAGTTCTTC.

The chain carries TRBV5-4 and TRBJ2-1, with 10 bases that match TRBD1. This CDR3 spans 15 amino acids. Germline V lookup: CDR1 SGHNT, CDR2 YYREEE (reference sequence). J was trimmed by 7 bases and V by 4 bases; bases with no gene match: 8. The CDR3 region is CASSQRQGAGNEQFF. In DNA, the CDR3 is TGTGCCAGCAGCCAACGACAGGGGGCGGGGAATGAGCAGTTCTTC.

This clone showed up just once. This chain links TRBV9 with TRBJ2-3, with 7 nucleotides matching TRBD2. Germline lookup yields CDR1 SGDLS and CDR2 YYNGEE. This CDR3 is 15 amino acids long. Germline trimming cut 3 bases from V and 1 base from J; bases unmatched to any gene: 5. CDR3 DNA sequence: TGTGCCAGCAGCGGACAAAGCGGGGGCACAGATACGCAGTATTTT. It is translated as CASSGQSGGTDTQYF.

The chain joins TRBV29-1 to TRBJ2-5; possibly TRBD1 for D (6 bases). The germline V and J ends were trimmed by 2 bases and 5 bases, with 12 bases remaining between them. The germline V gene encodes CDR1 SQVTM and CDR2 ANQGSEA. The CDR3 runs 13 residues. The CDR3 sequence: CSVETGQWETQYF. CDR3 coding DNA: TGCAGCGTTGAAACAGGGCAGTGGGAGACCCAGTACTTC.

This clone appeared a single time. The chain is built from TRBV4-3 and TRBJ2-7, with TRBD2 as a possible D gene (5 bases). The CDR3 totals 14 residues. With 0 bases removed from V and 1 base from J, the gap between germline ends came to 7 bases. Germline loops: CDR1 LGHNA, CDR2 YSLEER. The CDR3 DNA is TGCGCCAGCAGCCAAGATTGGACTTCCTACGAGCAGTACTTC. Residues: CASSQDWTSYEQYF.